This T cell receptor (beta chain) was identified in a study of low-dose radiotherapy and immunotherapy resistance in tumors. Background on the study: In Cohort 2, 1 Gy per fraction was delivered every two weeks, for a total of 13 Gy over 26 weeks. On cycle 1 day 1, patients started four cycles of oral aspirin 300 mg daily.

This clonotype has more than one count but fewer than ten. Because the CDR3's place on the DNA is in doubt, the DNA is left out and the CDR3 is given as listed by TCRdb. Stated time point: before trial treatment. Low-dose radiotherapy, low-dose cyclophosphamide, aspirin, ipilimumab and nivolumab were all given to the donors. The CDR3 length equals 15 residues, ends included. Per the germline V gene, CDR1 is MNHNS and CDR2 is SASEGT. TCR amplification ran approximately 20 PCR cycles using constant-region and V-primer adapter primers. From the reads, TCRdb called clonotypes with MiXCR, one entry per CDR3 protein. Among about 46,000 distinct CDR3 sequences listed, 10% to 15% were seen once.

The V gene is TRBV6-1, the J gene TRBJ2-2; the DNA was not used to check the table's D call, TRBD1. This specimen consisted of PBMCs, obtained before treatment. The receptor was derived from a female donor with ovarian cancer. The CDR3 spells CASTRMGTTGELFFF.